A single sample is the source of the 32 T cell receptor beta chains below, sequenced in a study of cytomegalovirus exposure and HLA in healthy donors (dated by TCRdb to about 2017). Library generation was performed with the immunoSEQ multiplex PCR assay. A mixture of 60 forward primers for TCR Vbeta segments and 13 reverse primers for TCR Jbeta segments was used in the multiplex PCR. TCRdb retrieved this table from immuneACCESS and kept in-frame rearrangements only. Not all clones are present; in checked studies, unresolved V genes account for under half, and no reason is known for the remainder. The sample yields approximately 140,000 clones; approximately 60% were counted once. Around 7.1% of the sample goes to the ten largest clones. The sequencing sample was made of PBMCs. The source is a woman aged 60-75 years in good health and CMV-seropositive.

This clone was picked up a small number of times. The chain recombines TRBV28 with TRBJ1-1, with D possibly matching TRBD1 (5 bases). V was cut by 5 bases and J by 7 bases, with 11 bases left in between. CDR3 length equals 12 residues. The V gene's germline CDR1 is MDHEN and CDR2 SYDVKM. The CDR3 DNA sequence: TGTGCCAGCAGTGAGGAGGGGTTTGAAGCTTTCTTT. Encoded protein: CASSEEGFEAFF.

This clone came up once. The chain employs TRBV28 and TRBJ2-1, with no clear D. The CDR3 runs to 13 residues. V was trimmed by 3 bases and J by 9 bases, leaving 12 bases between them. CDR1 is MDHEN and CDR2 is SYDVKM in the germline V gene. CDR3 loop: CASSFSTNPEQFF. CDR3 coding DNA: TGTGCCAGCAGTTTCTCGACAAATCCTGAGCAGTTCTTC.

The J gene is TRBJ1-2, the V gene TRBV28; TRBD1 aligns across 8 bases. CDR1 is MDHEN, CDR2 SYDVKM, per germline. The CDR3 runs 16 residues. J lost 4 bases, V lost 5 bases, and 12 bases had no gene match. The CDR3 here is CASSKLDRAFSYGYTF. CDR3 sequence (DNA): TGTGCCAGCAGTAAGCTGGACAGGGCCTTCTCCTATGGCTACACCTTC.

This sequence joins TRBV5-6 and TRBJ2-2, with D maybe TRBD1 (5 bases). V was pared by 4 bases and J by 4 bases, with 17 bases between. The V gene's germline CDR1 is SGHDT and CDR2 YYEEEE. The CDR3 has 16 amino acids. CDR3 nucleotide sequence: TGTGCCAGCAGCCCGGGCGTAAGGGGCGCCACCGGGGAGCTGTTTTTT. Protein: CASSPGVRGATGELFF.

This chain uses TRBV28 with TRBJ1-3; D ambiguous. V shed 3 bases and J shed 8 bases, with 11 bases lying between them. CDR3 length: 13 amino acids. Looked up from germline, CDR1 is MDHEN and CDR2 is SYDVKM. CDR3 region: CASSLSLSDTIYF. The CDR3 DNA follows: TGTGCCAGCAGTTTGTCGTTATCGGACACCATATATTTT.

This clone came up a few times. J is TRBJ1-4 and V is TRBV29-1; 8 bases fit TRBD1. The CDR3 has 14 residues. From germline, CDR1 is SQVTM and CDR2 ANQGSEA. V shed 0 bases, J shed 8 bases, and the junction held 5 bases outside the gene matches. For the CDR3, the DNA is TGCAGCGTTGAAGAAACAGGGGGGGACGAAAAACTGTTTTTT. Encoded protein: CSVEETGGDEKLFF.

Only a few counts were recorded for this clone. V and J are TRBV6-5 and TRBJ2-7, with 14 bases aligning to TRBD2. The CDR3 length is 15 residues. Trimming at V came to 4 bases and at J to 7 bases, leaving 6 bases not matched to a gene. Per the germline V gene, CDR1 is MNHEY and CDR2 is SVGAGI. CDR3 residues: CASSSPGLAGGEQYF. The CDR3 coding sequence is TGTGCCAGCAGTTCCCCCGGACTAGCGGGAGGTGAGCAGTACTTC.

There are a few counts of this clone. The chain joins TRBV14 to TRBJ1-1, with D possibly being TRBD1 (6 bases). The germline CDR1 and CDR2 sequences are SGHDN and FVKESK. The ends were cut back, 10 bases at V and 1 base at J, with 10 bases in the middle. This CDR3 is 12 amino acids long. For the CDR3, the DNA is TGTGCCATTTCAGGGGAGAACACTGAAGCTTTCTTT. This codes for CAISGENTEAFF. Complete variable domain (other parts from reference TRBV14 and TRBJ1-1): EAGVTQFPSHSVIEKGQTVTLRCDPISGHDNLYWYRRVMGKEIKFLLHFVKESKQDESGMPNNRFLAERTGGTYSTLKVQPAELEDSGVYFCAISGENTEAFFGQGTRLTVV.

The V gene is TRBV10-2, the J gene TRBJ1-2; D is possibly TRBD1 (6 bases). The CDR3 sequence is 15 residues long. Per the germline V gene, CDR1 is WSHSY and CDR2 is SAAADI. The ends were cut back, 2 bases at V and 5 bases at J, with 15 bases in the middle. The CDR3 is CASSEGAGEWYGYTF. CDR3 DNA: TGCGCCAGCAGTGAGGGGGCAGGGGAGTGGTATGGCTACACCTTC.

The chain couples TRBV18 to TRBJ2-5, with D possibly matching TRBD1 (7 bases). CDR3 length: 15 amino acids. Trimming stripped 4 bases from V and 4 bases from J, with 16 bases between. CDR1 is KGHSH, CDR2 LQKENI, per germline. CDR3 in DNA: TGTGCCAGCTCACGCGGGACCTCAGGGGGAGAGACCCAGTACTTC. This gives the protein CASSRGTSGGETQYF. The full variable domain, in which reference TRBV18 and TRBJ2-5 provide the parts outside the CDR3, is NAGVMQNPRHLVRRRGQEARLRCSPMKGHSHVYWYRQLPEEGLKFMVYLQKENIIDESGMPKERFSAEFPKEGPSILRIQQVVRGDSAAYFCASSRGTSGGETQYFGPGTRLLVL.

This clone was detected only once. The J gene is TRBJ2-1, the V gene TRBV9, with D possibly being TRBD1 (5 bases). Germline CDR1 is SGDLS and CDR2 is YYNGEE. Trimming left V 0 bases short and J 0 bases short, with 7 bases between. The CDR3 sequence is 15 residues long. This CDR3 is CASSVGQSSYNEQFF. The CDR3 DNA sequence: TGTGCCAGCAGCGTAGGACAGAGCTCCTACAATGAGCAGTTCTTC.

The genes are TRBV7-9 and TRBJ1-2, with D hard to call. The CDR3 extends over 12 amino acids. Per the germline V gene, CDR1 is SEHNR and CDR2 is FQNEAQ (reference sequence). V shed 1 base and J shed 4 bases, with 4 bases lying between them. In nucleotides, the CDR3 is TGTGCCAGCAGCTTAGTTCTCTATGGCTACACCTTC. Residues: CASSLVLYGYTF.

This clone appeared once. As DNA, the CDR3 is TGTGCCAGCAGCTCGCGGACTAGCGGGAGGAGCGATGAGCAGTTCTTC. Translated: CASSSRTSGRSDEQFF. The chain has TRBV11-3 and TRBJ2-1, with TRBD2 matching 14 bases. This CDR3 spans 16 amino acids. The germline V gene encodes CDR1 SGHNT and CDR2 YENEEA. V lost 4 bases and J lost 8; bases outside the gene matches: 7.

The chain links TRBV6-1 to TRBJ1-5; D is perhaps TRBD1 (5 bases). CDR3 length: 16 residues. Per germline, CDR1 MNHNS and CDR2 SASEGT. Trimming removed 4 bases at V and 4 bases at J, with 17 bases between. The CDR3: CASSVLRGTDNQPQHF. The CDR3, as DNA: TGTGCCAGCAGTGTCTTAAGGGGAACCGATAATCAGCCCCAGCATTTT.

The rearrangement uses TRBV18 and TRBJ2-5; 8 nucleotides match TRBD2. Germline assignment: CDR1 KGHSH and CDR2 LQKENI. CDR3 size: 15 residues. With 3 bases clipped from V and 1 base from J, the junction kept 4 bases outside the gene matches. CDR3 sequence reads: CASSPFAGGQETQYF. The CDR3 DNA reads TGTGCCAGCTCACCCTTTGCGGGGGGCCAAGAGACCCAGTACTTC.

This clone was seen more than once but under ten times. The chain has TRBV7-2 and TRBJ1-1; D uncertain. This CDR3 has 13 amino acids. V was shortened by 0 bases and J by 4 bases, with 6 bases between the two germline ends. Germline V gene sequence: CDR1 SGHTA, CDR2 FQGNSA. The CDR3 nucleotides are TGTGCCAGCAGCTTAGCCGGTCCCACTGAAGCTTTCTTT. As protein: CASSLAGPTEAFF.

The rearrangement links TRBV14 to TRBJ2-2; the D gene is possibly TRBD2 (5 bases). This CDR3 is built from 17 residues. V dropped 0 bases and J dropped 4 bases, with 15 bases sitting between them. CDR1 SGHDN and CDR2 FVKESK come from the germline V gene. CDR3 loop: CASSQEMSGIATGELFF. In nucleotides, the CDR3 is TGTGCCAGCAGCCAAGAGATGTCGGGGATTGCCACCGGGGAGCTGTTTTTT.

This clone was picked up a small number of times. The V and J genes are TRBV7-2 and TRBJ2-1, with D possibly TRBD2 on 5 matching bases. The CDR3 covers 16 residues. With 2 bases removed from V and 4 bases from J, the gap between germline ends came to 15 bases. Looked up from germline, CDR1 is SGHTA and CDR2 is FQGNSA. The CDR3, as DNA: TGTGCCAGCAGCTTACAGGTTGTGGGAGTGTACAATGAGCAGTTCTTC. It encodes CASSLQVVGVYNEQFF.

This clone was seen a handful of times. The chain couples TRBV4-1 to TRBJ1-3; D is undetermined. CDR1 and CDR2 from the germline V gene are MGHRA and YSYEKL. Trimming cost V 0 bases and J 3 bases, with 9 bases left between them. The CDR3 spans 15 residues. CDR3 bases: TGCGCCAGCAGCCAAGATAATGGAGGTGGAAACACCATATATTTT. This translates into CASSQDNGGGNTIYF.

The chain carries TRBV27 and TRBJ2-7, with a weak D call TRBD1 (6 bases). Per the germline V gene, CDR1 is MNHEY and CDR2 is SMNVEV (reference sequence). The CDR3 length is 14 residues. Trimming pared 4 bases from V and 1 base from J, leaving 11 bases between. As DNA, the CDR3 is TGTGCCAGCAGTTCCGGACAGCCTTCCTACGAGCAGTACTTC. This translates into CASSSGQPSYEQYF.

The V and J genes are TRBV7-9 and TRBJ1-1; D perhaps matches TRBD1 (6 bases). CDR3 length equals 13 residues. Trimming took off 7 bases at V and 3 bases at J, with 12 bases between the two ends. The V gene's germline CDR1 is SEHNR and CDR2 FQNEAQ (reference sequence). CDR3 loop: CASTGAGDTEAFF. CDR3 in DNA: TGTGCCAGCACTGGGGCAGGGGACACTGAAGCTTTCTTT.

The V gene is TRBV10-3, the J gene TRBJ1-2; the match to TRBD1 covers 10 bases. CDR1 is ENHRY and CDR2 is SYGVKD in the germline V gene. The CDR3 covers 17 residues. V shed 5 bases and J 0 bases; nucleotides not matched to a gene: 9. CDR3 region: CAISYATGGVANYGYTF. In DNA, the CDR3 is TGTGCCATCAGTTATGCGACAGGGGGCGTTGCTAACTATGGCTACACCTTC.

Details on this clone: Without the conserved terminal phenylalanine or tryptophan, this CDR3 likely stems from a read error. The limits of the CDR3 on the DNA are not certain, so only TCRdb's listed CDR3 is given. This sequence joins TRBV14 and TRBJ2-7; the DNA was not used to check the table's D call, TRBD2. Germline V gene sequence: CDR1 SGHDN, CDR2 FVKESK. The CDR3 numbers 13 amino acids, ends counted. CDR3 loop: CASSQEEGEREFN.

This chain links TRBV5-4 with TRBJ2-7; TRBD1 matches 7 bases. Per germline, CDR1 SGHNT and CDR2 YYREEE (reference sequence). J gave up 3 bases and V 0 bases, and 3 bases lay outside the gene matches. The CDR3 extends over 14 amino acids. CDR3 sequence: CASSLGDRSYEQYF. The CDR3 DNA reads as TGTGCCAGCAGCTTGGGGGACAGAAGCTACGAGCAGTACTTC.

V gene TRBV5-8 combines with J gene TRBJ2-7; 14 nucleotides match TRBD2. The CDR3 loop spans 16 amino acids. Germline CDR1 and CDR2: SGHTS and YDEGEE. The trim removed 4 bases at V and 3 bases at J, leaving 6 bases unmatched. The CDR3 sequence: CASSGGTSGSNYEQYF. CDR3 nucleotide sequence: TGTGCCAGCAGCGGCGGGACTAGCGGGAGTAACTACGAGCAGTACTTC.

This clone has only a few counts. This sequence joins TRBV28 and TRBJ2-5; TRBD1 might be the D (6 bases). V was pared by 6 bases and J by 2 bases, with 22 bases between. Germline CDR1 MDHEN, CDR2 SYDVKM. This CDR3 comprises 17 residues. CDR3 nucleotides: TGTGCCAGCAGGCAAACCCACAGGGTTTGGGGACAAGAGACCCAGTACTTC. Protein: CASRQTHRVWGQETQYF.

This chain links TRBV28 with TRBJ2-1; tentative D call: TRBD1 (6 bases). Germline CDR1 and CDR2: MDHEN and SYDVKM. V was pared by 5 bases and J by 8 bases, with 10 bases between. The CDR3 totals 12 residues. The CDR3: CASSHRVHEQFF. The CDR3 DNA is TGTGCCAGCAGTCACAGGGTCCATGAGCAGTTCTTC.

This clone was seen a handful of times. J is TRBJ2-2 and V is TRBV2, with a possible D match to TRBD1 (6 bases). Germline CDR1 reads SNHLY; CDR2 reads FYNNEI. The length of the CDR3 is 14 residues. V gave up 8 bases and J gave up 5 bases, with 15 bases separating them. This CDR3 reads CASGGNRVTGELFF. For the CDR3, the DNA is TGTGCCAGCGGAGGTAACAGGGTTACCGGGGAGCTGTTTTTT.

The chain uses TRBV28 and TRBJ2-7, with D possibly matching TRBD1 (5 bases). Germline CDR1 is MDHEN and CDR2 is SYDVKM. Trimming removed 6 bases at V and 4 bases at J, with 10 bases between. The CDR3 contains 12 residues. This chain's CDR3 is CASSVKGYEQYF. The DNA of the CDR3 is TGTGCCAGCAGCGTCAAGGGGTACGAGCAGTACTTC. The whole variable domain, filled in from reference TRBV28 and TRBJ2-7, reads DVKVTQSSRYLVKRTGEKVFLECVQDMDHENMFWYRQDPGLGLRLIYFSYDVKMKEKGDIPEGYSVSREKKERFSLILESASTNQTSMYLCASSVKGYEQYFGPGTRLTVT.

V gene TRBV11-2 combines with J gene TRBJ1-4; weak D call: TRBD1 (6 bases). The V gene lost 1 base and the J gene lost 11 bases, with 8 bases spanning the gap. Per the germline V gene, CDR1 is SGHAT and CDR2 is FQNNGV. The CDR3 is made up of 12 amino acids. The CDR3 region has the DNA TGTGCCAGCAGCTTAGTGGGGGCCAAACTGTTTTTT. Translating it yields CASSLVGAKLFF.

The genes are TRBV5-1 and TRBJ1-5, with D tentatively TRBD1 (5 bases). This CDR3 has 14 residues. V lost 5 bases, J lost 5 bases, and 14 bases lay in between. CDR1 and CDR2 (germline): SGHRS, YFSETQ. The CDR3 reads CASRLDRADQPQHF. DNA for the CDR3: TGCGCCAGCAGATTAGACAGAGCCGATCAGCCCCAGCATTTT.

To note about this clone: The CDR3 end shows no conserved phenylalanine or tryptophan, and so a read error is likely. The chain combines TRBV20-1 with TRBJ1-2; D remains ambiguous. The V gene's germline CDR1 is DFQATT and CDR2 SNEGSKA (reference sequence). The V gene lost 5 bases and the J gene lost 5 bases, with 6 bases spanning the gap. This CDR3 has 10 residues. CDR3 nucleotide sequence: TGCAGTGCTCCTAGATATGGCTACACCCTC. As protein: CSAPRYGYTL.